Listed below are T cell receptor beta chains from one sample, sequenced in a study of blood T cell repertoires in COVID-19. Generated by immunoSEQ multiplex PCR, the TCRdb table keeps only in-frame clones and is missing some. The data hold just under 40,000 clones, with 85% observed a single time. The sample comprised peripheral blood. All receptors come from a human donor in a cohort sampled during active COVID-19. Both conserved end residues are part of each CDR3. The D gene is left open where the match is weak. Clone sizes are given selectively: once, few, many, or a class where the clone is expanded.

d_call,clone_size,v_call,j_call,cdr3_aa,cdr3_nt
-,-,TRBV5-6,TRBJ1-1,CASGTGTTEAFF,TGTGCCAGCGGTACAGGGACCACTGAAGCTTTCTTT
TRBD1,-,TRBV19,TRBJ2-1,CASSSRTGATSGSYNEQFF,TGTGCCAGTAGTAGCCGGACAGGGGCGACATCAGGCTCCTACAATGAGCAGTTCTTC
TRBD1,-,TRBV7-9,TRBJ1-4,CASSLRQGATNEKLFF,TGTGCCAGCAGCTTACGACAGGGGGCAACTAATGAAAAACTGTTTTTT
TRBD2,-,TRBV11-3,TRBJ2-2,CASSPGTSGTGELFF,TGTGCCAGCAGCCCCGGGACTAGCGGCACCGGGGAGCTGTTTTTT
-,once,TRBV5-5,TRBJ2-5,CASSLVPGEGETQYF,TGTGCCAGCAGCTTGGTCCCAGGGGAGGGAGAGACCCAGTACTTC
TRBD2,once,TRBV30,TRBJ2-3,CAWREAGGPDTQYF,TGTGCCTGGAGGGAAGCGGGGGGGCCTGATACGCAGTATTTT
-,-,TRBV7-8,TRBJ1-2,CASSSRGGVHTF,TGTGCCAGCAGCTCCCGGGGGGGGGTCCACACCTTC
-,-,TRBV11-2,TRBJ2-7,CASSLSPGGEYEQYF,TGTGCCAGCAGCTTAAGTCCAGGAGGGGAATACGAGCAGTACTTC
-,-,TRBV19,TRBJ1-5,CASRIIGDQPQHF,TGTGCCAGTAGGATAATAGGGGATCAGCCCCAGCATTTT
TRBD1,once,TRBV10-1,TRBJ2-7,CASSEGGQGTYEQYF,TGCGCCAGCAGTGAAGGGGGACAGGGGACCTACGAGCAGTACTTC
-,-,TRBV6-5,TRBJ2-1,CASSPIPGYEQFF,TGTGCCAGCAGCCCCATACCAGGGTATGAGCAGTTCTTC
-,-,TRBV11-2,TRBJ2-7,CASSPTPSIEQYF,TGTGCCAGCAGCCCCACGCCGTCTATAGAGCAGTACTTC
-,-,TRBV5-1,TRBJ2-3,CASRRRGFTDTQYF,TGCGCCAGCAGGCGGCGGGGCTTCACAGATACGCAGTATTTT
TRBD2,-,TRBV9,TRBJ2-1,CASSVDPHLKRLAGRNEQFF,TGTGCCAGCAGCGTAGACCCCCACCTCAAGAGACTAGCGGGGAGGAATGAGCAGTTCTTC
-,-,TRBV7-7,TRBJ2-3,CASSLRASGTDTQYF,TGTGCTAGCAGCTTAAGGGCTAGCGGCACAGATACGCAGTATTTT